Listed here are 18 T cell receptor beta chains from one sample, sequenced in a study of cytomegalovirus exposure and HLA in healthy donors. Primers: 60 Vbeta forward and 13 Jbeta reverse. Assay: immunoSEQ multiplex PCR; the TCRdb copy retains only in-frame clones and omits some. Altogether about 170,000 clones are present, 75% to 90% being singletons, with the ten largest covering approximately 2.1%. The specimen was PBMCs. The receptors shown here come from a male donor in good health and CMV-seronegative.

The chain joins TRBV5-4 to TRBJ2-2; D ambiguous. V was cut by 1 base and J by 7 bases, with 14 bases left in between. Germline V gene lookup returns CDR1 SGHNT and CDR2 YYREEE (reference sequence). The CDR3 covers 15 residues. CDR3 nucleotides: TGTGCCAGCAGCTTGCCGGGTCGCCCAAGCGGGGAGCTGTTTTTT. This encodes CASSLPGRPSGELFF.

This rearrangement joins TRBV5-1 to TRBJ1-1; weak D call: TRBD1 (6 bases). Germline values: CDR1 SGHRS, CDR2 YFSETQ. Trimming took off 4 bases at V and 5 bases at J, with 15 bases between the two ends. CDR3 length equals 14 residues. In DNA form, the CDR3 reads TGCGCCAGCAGCCCTCAGGGGCCGGGGACTGAAGCTTTCTTT. Its translation is CASSPQGPGTEAFF.

This clone was recorded a few times. The chain joins TRBV25-1 to TRBJ2-1; maybe TRBD2 (7 bases). V lost 8 bases and J lost 3, with 14 bases in between. The CDR3 is 14 residues long. From germline, CDR1 is MGHDK and CDR2 SYGVNS. This CDR3 is CASQGGGSYNEQFF. The CDR3 DNA reads as TGTGCCAGCCAAGGGGGGGGTAGCTACAATGAGCAGTTCTTC.

This rearrangement joins TRBV27 to TRBJ2-2; TRBD1 matches at 11 bases. Germline V CDR1 and CDR2: MNHEY, SMNVEV (reference sequence). Trimming at V came to 7 bases and at J to 4 bases, leaving 8 bases not matched to a gene. There are 16 residues in the CDR3. CDR3 DNA: TGTGCCAGCACCAGAGGCGGGACAGGGGGCACCGGGGAGCTGTTTTTT. Protein sequence: CASTRGGTGGTGELFF.

The chain links TRBV9 to TRBJ2-3; unclear D gene. The V and J ends lost 1 base and 2 bases respectively, with 11 bases between them. The CDR3 loop spans 15 amino acids. Germline V gene sequence: CDR1 SGDLS, CDR2 YYNGEE. The CDR3, as DNA: TGTGCCAGCAGCGTATCTGGTCTAACCACAGATACGCAGTATTTT. Amino acids: CASSVSGLTTDTQYF.

CDR3 residues: CASSLKAGGTTDTQYF. The CDR3 DNA reads TGCGCCAGCAGCTTAAAAGCGGGGGGTACGACAGATACGCAGTATTTT. V is TRBV5-1 and J is TRBJ2-3; 9 bases are shared with TRBD2. V lost 2 bases and J lost 3; bases outside the gene matches: 7. The CDR3 extends over 16 amino acids. Germline V gene lookup returns CDR1 SGHRS and CDR2 YFSETQ.

This clone was detected only a few times. This sequence joins TRBV19 and TRBJ2-5; 10 bases match TRBD1. The CDR3 covers 14 residues. Trimming at V came to 6 bases and at J to 4 bases, leaving 5 bases not matched to a gene. Per the germline V gene, CDR1 is LNHDA and CDR2 is SQIVND (reference sequence). CDR3 coding DNA: TGTGCCAGTAGCCAGGGACAGGGGAGAGAGACCCAGTACTTC. It codes for CASSQGQGRETQYF.

Concerning this clone: Other DNA sequences in the same sample also yield this CDR3. The chain is built from TRBV6-1 and TRBJ1-1; D uncertain. Between the trimmed V and J ends, which lost 4 bases and 2 bases, there was a span of 8 bases. CDR1 and CDR2 from the germline V gene are MNHNS and SASEGT. The CDR3 is 13 amino acids. The CDR3 nucleotides read TGTGCCAGCAGTGTCCAGGTAAACACTGAAGCTTTCTTT. This translates into CASSVQVNTEAFF.

The CDR3 nucleotides are TGTGCCAGCAGCCCGGGGACAGGGAAGTACAATGAGCAGTTCTTC. Protein: CASSPGTGKYNEQFF. The chain has TRBV5-8 and TRBJ2-1; 9 bases match TRBD1. CDR1 SGHTS and CDR2 YDEGEE come from the germline V gene. J lost 4 bases, V lost 4 bases, and 6 bases had no gene match. This CDR3 contains 15 residues.

The chain combines TRBV6-4 with TRBJ2-1; 9 nucleotides agree with TRBD2. CDR3 length: 15 amino acids. In germline, CDR1 is MRHNA, CDR2 SNTAGT. V lost 6 bases and J lost 7; bases outside the gene matches: 10. The CDR3: CASSALLAGKNEQFF. The DNA for the CDR3 is TGTGCCAGCAGCGCCCTTCTAGCGGGGAAGAATGAGCAGTTCTTC.

The V and J genes are TRBV9 and TRBJ2-2; D may be TRBD1 (6 bases). Trimming left V 0 bases short and J 2 bases short, with 11 bases between. This CDR3 has 16 amino acids. Germline values: CDR1 SGDLS, CDR2 YYNGEE. As DNA, the CDR3 is TGTGCCAGCAGCGTAGTAGGACAGCCCAACACCGGGGAGCTGTTTTTT. It encodes CASSVVGQPNTGELFF.

The V call is TRBV7-8, the J call TRBJ1-2, with 8 bases lining up with TRBD1. Germline V gene data show CDR1 as SGHVS and CDR2 as FQNEAQ. Trimming removed 1 base from V and 3 bases from J; junction bases left unmatched: 7. The CDR3 has 16 residues. For the CDR3, the DNA is TGTGCCAGCAGCTTAGATTTCAGGGGGCGCGACTATGGCTACACCTTC. Its translation: CASSLDFRGRDYGYTF. The entire variable domain, with the rest obtained from reference TRBV7-8 and TRBJ1-2, is as follows: GAGVSQSPRYKVAKRGQDVALRCDPISGHVSLFWYQQALGQGPEFLTYFQNEAQLDKSGLPSDRFFAERPEGSVSTLKIQRTQQEDSAVYLCASSLDFRGRDYGYTFGSGTRLTVV.

The chain carries TRBV10-2 and TRBJ2-1; 7 positions agree with TRBD2. Unmatched junction bases numbered 6, after V lost 3 bases and J lost 4 bases. Germline V gene data show CDR1 as WSHSY and CDR2 as SAAADI. The CDR3 consists of 15 residues. In nucleotides, the CDR3 is TGCGCCAGCAGTGATGGGCTAGCGGCGTACAATGAGCAGTTCTTC. Amino acids: CASSDGLAAYNEQFF.

This clone appeared a single time. Other nucleotide sequences in the sample specify the same CDR3. This chain uses TRBV5-6 with TRBJ2-6; maybe TRBD2 (5 bases). V shed 0 bases and J shed 1 base, with 5 bases lying between them. The germline CDR1 and CDR2 sequences are SGHDT and YYEEEE. The length of the CDR3 is 15 residues. CDR3 DNA sequence: TGTGCCAGCAGCTTGGGCGGGTCTGGGGCCAACGTCCTGACTTTC. Protein sequence: CASSLGGSGANVLTF.

This sequence joins TRBV11-2 and TRBJ2-7, with D perhaps matching TRBD1 (5 bases). V lost 0 bases and J 2 bases, leaving 8 bases between the germline ends. The germline gives CDR1 SGHAT, CDR2 FQNNGV. The CDR3 is made up of 14 amino acids. CDR3 bases: TGTGCCAGCAGCTTAGATATGGGGCCCTACGAGCAGTACTTC. Amino acids: CASSLDMGPYEQYF.

The chain couples TRBV6-6 to TRBJ2-1; TRBD2 is a possible D gene (6 bases). Germline CDR1 is MNHNY and CDR2 is SVGAGI (reference sequence). There are 15 residues in the CDR3. Trimming pared 7 bases from V and 6 bases from J, leaving 19 bases between. CDR3 amino acids: CASTPPGGTGNEQFF. CDR3 DNA: TGTGCCAGCACCCCCCCTGGGGGGACGGGCAATGAGCAGTTCTTC.

As for this clone: The identical CDR3 is also encoded by other nucleotide sequences in the sample. The chain is built from TRBV10-1 and TRBJ2-5; the D gene is possibly TRBD2 (6 bases). The CDR3 length is 14 residues. Germline V gene data show CDR1 as WNHNN and CDR2 as SYGVQD (reference sequence). V lost 0 bases to trimming and J lost 2 bases, with 7 bases between them. CDR3 in DNA: TGCGCCAGCAGTGAGTCGGGGGGACAAGAGACCCAGTACTTC. This sequence encodes CASSESGGQETQYF.

This clone occurred a few times. The V and J genes are TRBV18 and TRBJ1-1; a possible D gene is TRBD1 (6 bases). The CDR3 loop spans 15 amino acids. The germline gives CDR1 KGHSH, CDR2 LQKENI. Trimming pared 2 bases from V and 1 base from J, leaving 11 bases between. The CDR3 sequence is CASSPIGGANTEAFF. The CDR3, as DNA: TGTGCCAGCTCACCAATTGGGGGCGCGAACACTGAAGCTTTCTTT.